A selection of T cell receptor beta chains follows, all from one sample in a study of cytomegalovirus exposure and HLA in healthy donors. Clones were sequenced by immunoSEQ multiplex PCR, and TCRdb holds only the in-frame ones, with some missing. This sample has over 85,000 clones; about 85% occur once, and the top ten carry more than 3%. The sample was PBMCs. The source is a female donor in good health and CMV-seropositive. The CDR3 runs from the conserved cysteine through the conserved F or W. Each record gives: clone size, D gene, V gene, J gene, CDR3 protein, CDR3 DNA. The D gene is left open where the match is weak. Clone sizes are given selectively: once, few, many, or a class where the clone is expanded.

clone size: .; D gene: .; V gene: TRBV5-6; J gene: TRBJ1-2; CDR3 protein: CASSSVRGYGYTF; CDR3 DNA: TGTGCCAGCAGCTCTGTTAGGGGCTATGGCTACACCTTC
clone size: .; D gene: TRBD1; V gene: TRBV14; J gene: TRBJ1-1; CDR3 protein: CASSPWTGSNTEAFF; CDR3 DNA: TGTGCCAGCAGCCCGTGGACAGGATCGAACACTGAAGCTTTCTTT
clone size: .; D gene: TRBD2; V gene: TRBV6-5; J gene: TRBJ2-5; CDR3 protein: CASFPAGGSETQYF; CDR3 DNA: TGTGCCAGCTTCCCAGCGGGGGGTTCGGAGACCCAGTACTTC
clone size: .; D gene: TRBD2; V gene: TRBV28; J gene: TRBJ2-1; CDR3 protein: CASSSSGRVPPVDEQFF; CDR3 DNA: TGTGCCAGCAGTTCTAGCGGGAGGGTCCCGCCGGTGGATGAGCAGTTCTTC
clone size: few; D gene: .; V gene: TRBV7-6; J gene: TRBJ1-6; CDR3 protein: CASSSHDWTGGNSPLHF; CDR3 DNA: TGTGCCAGCAGCTCGCACGACTGGACGGGGGGGAATTCACCCCTCCACTTT
clone size: .; D gene: TRBD2; V gene: TRBV5-1; J gene: TRBJ2-1; CDR3 protein: CASSFTSGNEQFF; CDR3 DNA: TGCGCCAGCAGCTTTACTAGCGGGAATGAGCAGTTCTTC
clone size: .; D gene: .; V gene: TRBV25-1; J gene: TRBJ2-7; CDR3 protein: CAGIPRDEQYF; CDR3 DNA: TGTGCCGGAATACCTAGAGACGAGCAGTACTTC
clone size: .; D gene: TRBD1; V gene: TRBV19; J gene: TRBJ1-4; CDR3 protein: CASSRRTGGSNEKLFF; CDR3 DNA: TGTGCCAGTAGTAGAAGGACAGGGGGTTCTAATGAAAAACTGTTTTTT
clone size: .; D gene: TRBD1; V gene: TRBV11-2; J gene: TRBJ1-6; CDR3 protein: CASSPGQGTPWNSPLHF; CDR3 DNA: TGTGCCAGCAGTCCGGGACAGGGGACGCCATGGAATTCACCCCTCCACTTT
clone size: .; D gene: .; V gene: TRBV7-9; J gene: TRBJ2-2; CDR3 protein: CASSLRQKIPNTGELFF; CDR3 DNA: TGTGCCAGCAGCTTAAGACAGAAAATACCGAACACCGGGGAGCTGTTTTTT
clone size: once; D gene: TRBD1; V gene: TRBV27; J gene: TRBJ1-1; CDR3 protein: CASGLQGANTEAFF; CDR3 DNA: TGTGCCAGCGGCCTACAGGGGGCGAACACTGAAGCTTTCTTT
clone size: .; D gene: .; V gene: TRBV19; J gene: TRBJ1-1; CDR3 protein: CASSQVRLNTEAFF; CDR3 DNA: TGTGCCAGTAGTCAGGTGCGACTAAACACTGAAGCTTTCTTT
clone size: .; D gene: .; V gene: TRBV19; J gene: TRBJ2-7; CDR3 protein: CASSFSYTYEQYF; CDR3 DNA: TGTGCCAGTAGCTTCAGTTACACCTACGAGCAGTACTTC
clone size: .; D gene: TRBD1; V gene: TRBV4-1; J gene: TRBJ1-4; CDR3 protein: CASSQAGQGQEKLFF; CDR3 DNA: TGCGCCAGCAGCCAAGCGGGACAGGGTCAGGAAAAACTGTTTTTT
clone size: .; D gene: .; V gene: TRBV4-2; J gene: TRBJ1-5; CDR3 protein: CASSQGLPGRQPQHF; CDR3 DNA: TGTGCCAGCAGCCAAGGACTACCGGGGAGGCAGCCCCAGCATTTT
clone size: few; D gene: TRBD2; V gene: TRBV6-5; J gene: TRBJ2-2; CDR3 protein: CASTPSGIPGELFF; CDR3 DNA: TGTGCCAGCACTCCAAGCGGGATTCCCGGGGAGCTGTTTTTT
clone size: .; D gene: .; V gene: TRBV5-1; J gene: TRBJ2-7; CDR3 protein: CASSLAGQSGQYF; CDR3 DNA: TGCGCCAGCAGCTTGGCCGGACAGAGTGGGCAGTACTTC
clone size: few; D gene: TRBD1; V gene: TRBV5-1; J gene: TRBJ2-2; CDR3 protein: CASSAGTGVHTGELFF; CDR3 DNA: TGCGCCAGCAGCGCCGGGACAGGGGTTCACACCGGGGAGCTGTTTTTT
clone size: .; D gene: TRBD2; V gene: TRBV5-1; J gene: TRBJ2-1; CDR3 protein: CASSLLRGREGSSYNEQFF; CDR3 DNA: TGCGCCAGCAGCCTCCTTCGCGGGAGGGAGGGGTCCTCCTACAATGAGCAGTTCTTC
clone size: .; D gene: TRBD2; V gene: TRBV11-3; J gene: TRBJ2-2; CDR3 protein: CASSKISGGGTGELFF; CDR3 DNA: TGTGCCAGCAGCAAAATTAGCGGGGGGGGCACCGGGGAGCTGTTTTTT
clone size: .; D gene: .; V gene: TRBV27; J gene: TRBJ2-7; CDR3 protein: CASSPPSYEQYF; CDR3 DNA: TGTGCCAGCAGTCCTCCCTCCTACGAGCAGTACTTC
clone size: .; D gene: .; V gene: TRBV28; J gene: TRBJ1-1; CDR3 protein: CASSLPQGVGTEAFF; CDR3 DNA: TGTGCCAGCAGCCTGCCACAGGGCGTCGGAACTGAAGCTTTCTTT
clone size: once; D gene: .; V gene: TRBV10-1; J gene: TRBJ2-1; CDR3 protein: CASNRDRGNEQFF; CDR3 DNA: TGCGCCAGCAATCGGGATAGGGGGAATGAGCAGTTCTTC
clone size: .; D gene: .; V gene: TRBV19; J gene: TRBJ1-5; CDR3 protein: CASSTGMRNQPQHF; CDR3 DNA: TGTGCCAGTAGCACAGGGATGCGCAATCAGCCCCAGCATTTT
clone size: .; D gene: .; V gene: TRBV6-4; J gene: TRBJ2-3; CDR3 protein: CASSDSWASDTQYF; CDR3 DNA: TGTGCCAGCAGTGACTCATGGGCCTCAGATACGCAGTATTTT
clone size: .; D gene: .; V gene: TRBV28; J gene: TRBJ1-1; CDR3 protein: CASSFPGGNTEAFF; CDR3 DNA: TGTGCCAGCAGTTTCCCCGGGGGGAACACTGAAGCTTTCTTT
clone size: .; D gene: .; V gene: TRBV13; J gene: TRBJ1-2; CDR3 protein: CASSLRQSYGYTF; CDR3 DNA: TGTGCCAGCAGCCTAAGACAAAGCTATGGCTACACCTTC
clone size: .; D gene: TRBD1; V gene: TRBV7-9; J gene: TRBJ1-1; CDR3 protein: CASSLPQGDTEAFF; CDR3 DNA: TGTGCCAGCAGCCTCCCCCAGGGGGACACTGAAGCTTTCTTT
clone size: .; D gene: TRBD1; V gene: TRBV18; J gene: TRBJ2-5; CDR3 protein: CASSHGTGSQETQYF; CDR3 DNA: TGTGCCAGCTCACACGGGACAGGATCACAAGAGACCCAGTACTTC
clone size: .; D gene: .; V gene: TRBV6-5; J gene: TRBJ2-2; CDR3 protein: CASSPQGTGELFF; CDR3 DNA: TGTGCCAGCAGCCCTCAGGGAACCGGGGAGCTGTTTTTT
clone size: .; D gene: TRBD2; V gene: TRBV6-5; J gene: TRBJ2-7; CDR3 protein: CASSYGRAGVDEQYF; CDR3 DNA: TGTGCCAGCAGTTACGGTCGAGCGGGAGTCGATGAGCAGTACTTC